Following are 24 T cell receptor beta chains from one sample sequenced in a study of T cell responses to AZD1222 COVID-19 vaccine. Clones were read by immunoSEQ multiplex PCR, and TCRdb kept only the in-frame ones, dropping some. The sample holds some 85,000 clones, 90% to 95% seen once. The starting material was peripheral blood, obtained on day 0 of AZD1222 vaccination. These receptors were collected from an adult in good health.

The V call is TRBV27, the J call TRBJ2-7, with D maybe TRBD2 (6 bases). V was clipped by 2 bases and J by 1 base, with 12 bases between them. The CDR3 loop spans 15 amino acids. CDR1 and CDR2 (germline): MNHEY, SMNVEV (reference sequence). Written as DNA, the CDR3 is TGTGCCAGCAGTTTAGCGGGGCCCCTTTCCTACGAGCAGTACTTC. Translated, it gives CASSLAGPLSYEQYF.

The chain links TRBV6-1 to TRBJ1-5; D is ambiguous. Germline V lookup: CDR1 MNHNS, CDR2 SASEGT. The ends were cut back, 1 base at V and 2 bases at J, with 12 bases in the middle. The CDR3 has 16 residues. CDR3 DNA sequence: TGTGCCAGCAGTGAAGGTCCAGGTACGGGCAATCAGCCCCAGCATTTT. Translated, it gives CASSEGPGTGNQPQHF.

The CDR3 sequence: CASSRRGETYNSPLHF. In DNA form, the CDR3 reads TGTGCCAGTAGTCGCCGGGGGGAAACCTATAATTCACCCCTCCACTTT. V gene TRBV19 combines with J gene TRBJ1-6, with a weak D call TRBD1 (5 bases). Germline CDR1 reads LNHDA; CDR2 reads SQIVND (reference sequence). V lost 5 bases and J 2 bases, leaving 13 bases between the germline ends. The CDR3 has 16 amino acids.

This clone was observed a few times. Here the CDR3 DNA reads TGCGCCAGCAGCTTTGGACAGAGCTCTGGAAACACCATATATTTT. Its translation is CASSFGQSSGNTIYF. V and J are TRBV5-1 and TRBJ1-3, with TRBD1 as a possible D gene (6 bases). CDR1 is SGHRS and CDR2 is YFSETQ in the germline V gene. The CDR3 has 15 residues. The V and J ends lost 2 bases and 0 bases respectively, with 9 bases between them.

The chain is built from TRBV6-5 and TRBJ2-3, with D possibly TRBD1 on 6 matching bases. V gave up 5 bases and J gave up 2 bases, with 11 bases separating them. The CDR3 is made up of 14 amino acids. Germline CDR1 is MNHEY and CDR2 is SVGAGI. CDR3 bases: TGTGCCAGCAGTCCTGTGGGGGCCACAGATACGCAGTATTTT. Translation gives CASSPVGATDTQYF.

Concerning this clone: This same CDR3 is encoded by further DNA sequences in the sample. The chain couples TRBV7-3 to TRBJ2-5, with 9 bases identical to TRBD1. Germline CDR1 reads SGHTA; CDR2 reads FQGTGA. Trimming cost V 0 bases and J 4 bases; bases outside gene matches: 0. The CDR3 spans 14 residues. The chain's CDR3 is CASSLTGQGETQYF. CDR3 nucleotides: TGTGCCAGCAGCTTAACGGGACAGGGAGAGACCCAGTACTTC.

The J gene is TRBJ1-1, the V gene TRBV7-2; 7 nucleotides match TRBD1. The CDR3 totals 13 residues. The trim removed 1 base at V and 8 bases at J, leaving 4 bases unmatched. Per germline, CDR1 SGHTA and CDR2 FQGNSA. CDR3 DNA sequence: TGTGCCAGCAGCTTAGGACAGGGAAAAGAAGCTTTCTTT. Translation gives CASSLGQGKEAFF.

The chain carries TRBV3-1 (or the pseudogene TRBV3-2) and TRBJ2-5; unclear D gene. The CDR3 loop spans 12 amino acids. V lost 1 base and J 4 bases, leaving 4 bases between the germline ends. Germline V gene data show CDR1 as LGHDT and CDR2 as YNNKEL (reference sequence). The CDR3 DNA is TGTGCCAGCAGCCAAGTCGGAGAGACCCAGTACTTC. It specifies CASSQVGETQYF.

The chain links TRBV3-1 (or the pseudogene TRBV3-2) to TRBJ2-2, with TRBD2 as a possible D gene (6 bases). Germline-derived CDR1 and CDR2 are LGHDT and YNNKEL (reference sequence). The CDR3 has 13 amino acids. The V and J ends lost 4 bases and 6 bases respectively, with 9 bases between them. The CDR3 reads CASSRGVPGELFF. The CDR3 coding sequence is TGTGCCAGCAGCCGCGGGGTGCCCGGGGAGCTGTTTTTT.

J is TRBJ1-1 and V is TRBV6-2 or TRBV6-3, with D hard to call. The V gene lost 0 bases and the J gene lost 4 bases, with 9 bases spanning the gap. The CDR3 sequence is 14 residues long. Germline V gene lookup returns CDR1 MNHEY and CDR2 SVGEGT. In nucleotides, the CDR3 is TGTGCCAGCAGTTACTCGGGCAAGCGCACTGAAGCTTTCTTT. Amino acid sequence: CASSYSGKRTEAFF.

With regard to this clone: Other DNA sequences in the sample encode the same CDR3. The chain is built from TRBV19 and TRBJ1-6; maybe TRBD1 (5 bases). Trimming took off 8 bases at V and 7 bases at J, with 12 bases between the two ends. Germline-derived CDR1 and CDR2 are LNHDA and SQIVND (reference sequence). This CDR3 spans 13 amino acids. The CDR3 coding sequence is TGTGCCAGTGATAGGGGAAGCAATTCACCCCTCCACTTT. Its translation is CASDRGSNSPLHF.

The chain recombines TRBV9 with TRBJ1-2; D ambiguous. The CDR3 spans 11 residues. Trimming cost V 4 bases and J 8 bases, with 9 bases left between them. Germline V lookup: CDR1 SGDLS, CDR2 YYNGEE. This CDR3 is CASSTGRGYTF. The CDR3 DNA reads TGTGCCAGCAGCACCGGGAGAGGCTACACCTTC.

In this sample, this clone turned up once. The V gene is TRBV12-5, the J gene TRBJ2-7, with 8 nucleotides matching TRBD1. The CDR3 runs to 15 residues. V dropped 4 bases and J dropped 6; count of bases not matched to a gene: 11. Per germline, CDR1 LGHNT and CDR2 FRNRAP. The DNA of the CDR3 is TGTGCTAGTGGTTCCGGGGACAGGTTTCGCGGCGAGCAGTACTTC. It is translated as CASGSGDRFRGEQYF.

The rearrangement uses TRBV6-5 and TRBJ1-3, with D perhaps matching TRBD1 (6 bases). Germline V gene data show CDR1 as MNHEY and CDR2 as SVGAGI. The CDR3 has 15 amino acids. Deletions cut 0 bases from V and 4 bases from J, with 10 bases between. The CDR3 sequence: CASSYSWGTGNTIYF. The DNA of the CDR3 is TGTGCCAGCAGTTACTCCTGGGGGACAGGAAACACCATATATTTT.

The chain joins TRBV10-1 to TRBJ1-1; the D is unclear. Trimming shortened V by 4 bases and J by 2 bases, and 8 bases separated the two germline ends. This CDR3 has 13 residues. The germline gives CDR1 WNHNN, CDR2 SYGVQD (reference sequence). Here the CDR3 DNA reads TGCGCCAGCAGTGCTCAGCAAAACACTGAAGCTTTCTTT. It yields the protein CASSAQQNTEAFF.

The chain has TRBV11-2 and TRBJ2-4; TRBD1 agrees at 9 bases. CDR3 length: 16 amino acids. In germline, CDR1 is SGHAT, CDR2 FQNNGV. V was clipped by 6 bases and J by 4 bases; unmatched bases: 10. DNA of the CDR3: TGTGCCAGCAGTCCAGCCCCGGGACAGGGAAAAAACATTCAGTACTTC. Encoded protein: CASSPAPGQGKNIQYF.

This clone occurred once. The chain has TRBV15 and TRBJ1-2, with unresolved D. CDR1 is LNHNV and CDR2 is YYDKDF in the germline V gene (reference sequence). The CDR3 sequence is 13 residues long. V was clipped by 6 bases and J by 0 bases, with 8 bases between them. The chain's CDR3 is CATREFANYGYTF. The CDR3 DNA reads TGTGCCACCAGGGAGTTCGCTAACTATGGCTACACCTTC. Based on the CDR3 plus reference TRBV15 and TRBJ1-2, the full variable domain is DAMVIQNPRYQVTQFGKPVTLSCSQTLNHNVMYWYQQKSSQAPKLLFHYYDKDFNNEADTPDNFQSRRPNTSFCFLDIRSPGLGDTAMYLCATREFANYGYTFGSGTRLTVV.

The CDR3, as DNA: TGTGCCATCAGTGAGTCGATACCCGGGACAGCCGCCTACGAGCAGTACTTC. Protein product: CAISESIPGTAAYEQYF. The rearrangement uses TRBV10-3 and TRBJ2-7, with TRBD1 identical over 7 bases. Germline V gives CDR1 ENHRY, CDR2 SYGVKD. The CDR3 spans 17 residues. The trim removed 0 bases at V and 2 bases at J, leaving 10 bases unmatched.

The rearrangement joins TRBV12-3 or TRBV12-4 to TRBJ1-5; D gene unclear. This CDR3 is built from 13 residues. Trimming took 1 base from V and 11 from J, leaving 12 bases between them. The CDR3 DNA is TGTGCCAGCAGTTTAGGGGAGCAAGTCGCCCAGCATTTT. This gives the protein CASSLGEQVAQHF.

This sequence joins TRBV6-4 and TRBJ1-5; D call uncertain. Germline CDR1 and CDR2: MRHNA and SNTAGT. V lost 7 bases, J lost 6 bases, and 28 bases lay in between. The CDR3 extends over 18 amino acids. As DNA, the CDR3 is TGTGCCAGCACCCTGACACTGTTTTTAGTAGATTTCGGTCAGCCCCAGCATTTT. It codes for CASTLTLFLVDFGQPQHF.

This chain connects TRBV11-2 to TRBJ1-4; the D gene is possibly TRBD1 (6 bases). With 0 bases removed from V and 8 bases from J, the gap between germline ends came to 16 bases. The CDR3 is 16 residues long. Germline lookup yields CDR1 SGHAT and CDR2 FQNNGV. The CDR3 DNA is TGTGCCAGCAGCTTAGAGGAGGTCAGGGGAAGGGAAAAACTGTTTTTT. It is translated as CASSLEEVRGREKLFF.

V and J are TRBV2 and TRBJ1-2; D gene unclear. Germline lookup yields CDR1 SNHLY and CDR2 FYNNEI. Trimming took off 6 bases at V and 7 bases at J, with 15 bases between the two ends. CDR3 length: 13 amino acids. In DNA form, the CDR3 reads TGTGCCAGCAGGTACACCCTGACGGGTGGCTACACCTTC. It codes for CASRYTLTGGYTF.

V and J are TRBV5-4 and TRBJ2-1; 7 bases align to TRBD2. The germline V gene has CDR1 SGHNT and CDR2 YYREEE (reference sequence). The CDR3 covers 16 residues. Trimming at V came to 3 bases and at J to 0 bases, leaving 6 bases not matched to a gene. In DNA, the CDR3 is TGTGCCAGCAGCTCCCCTTCTAGCGGCTCCTACAATGAGCAGTTCTTC. This gives the protein CASSSPSSGSYNEQFF.

The chain couples TRBV29-1 to TRBJ2-7; 9 bases fit TRBD2. J gave up 0 bases and V 3 bases, and 12 bases lay outside the gene matches. CDR1 is SQVTM and CDR2 is ANQGSEA in the germline V gene. The CDR3 consists of 17 residues. Written as DNA, the CDR3 is TGCAGCGTTGAGGGTCTAGCGGGACCAAGGAGCTCCTACGAGCAGTACTTC. This codes for CSVEGLAGPRSSYEQYF.